Below are 10 T cell receptor beta chains sequenced from a single sample in a study of Ad26.COV2.S vaccination and SARS-CoV-2 variants. The protocol was immunoSEQ multiplex PCR, while the TCRdb copy is restricted to in-frame clones and leaves out a portion. The table has 350,000 to 450,000 clones, about 90% seen once. Treatment of the sample: over 15 received Ad26.COV2.S at low or high dose, single or two shots; about 5 received placebo; per-sample allocation not given. The samples were gathered on day 63 after the first injection of vaccine or placebo. Sample: peripheral blood, taken in a trial of Ad26.COV2.S vaccine versus placebo. These receptors originate from a person aged 18 to 59 who received the Ad26.COV2.S COVID-19 vaccine or a placebo.

J is TRBJ1-5 and V is TRBV30, with a tentative D call TRBD1 (6 bases). Between the trimmed V and J ends, which lost 2 bases and 6 bases, there was a span of 14 bases. The germline V gene encodes CDR1 GTSNPN and CDR2 SVGIG (reference sequence). The CDR3 contains 14 residues. This CDR3 reads CAWSPGQLSQPQHF. The CDR3 DNA reads as TGTGCCTGGAGTCCTGGACAGTTAAGTCAGCCCCAGCATTTT.

The chain is built from TRBV6-5 and TRBJ2-5, with D tentatively TRBD2 (6 bases). In germline, CDR1 is MNHEY, CDR2 SVGAGI. This CDR3 is built from 14 residues. Between the trimmed V and J ends, which lost 6 bases and 5 bases, there was a span of 16 bases. Here the CDR3 DNA reads TGTGCCAGCAGCCCGGGCGGGGTCCGGGAGACCCAGTACTTC. This codes for CASSPGGVRETQYF.

The chain employs TRBV7-8 and TRBJ2-7, with 12 nucleotides matching TRBD2. The CDR3 is 15 amino acids. V trimming: 6 bases; J trimming: 0 bases; junction bases outside the gene matches: 3. Per the germline V gene, CDR1 is SGHVS and CDR2 is FQNEAQ. The chain's CDR3 is CASRRLAGDSYEQYF. The DNA for the CDR3 is TGTGCCAGCAGACGACTAGCGGGGGACTCCTACGAGCAGTACTTC.

The chain is built from TRBV7-9 and TRBJ2-7; TRBD1 matches 7 bases. V shed 4 bases and J 2 bases; nucleotides not matched to a gene: 5. The CDR3 covers 14 residues. Looked up from germline, CDR1 is SEHNR and CDR2 is FQNEAQ (reference sequence). CDR3 in amino acids: CASSSTGFAYEQYF. CDR3 bases: TGTGCCAGCAGCTCGACAGGGTTTGCCTACGAGCAGTACTTC.

The chain combines TRBV5-1 with TRBJ2-5; possible D gene TRBD1, 6 bases. Germline V lookup: CDR1 SGHRS, CDR2 YFSETQ. The CDR3 runs 16 residues. The V end lost 0 bases, the J end lost 1 base, and 13 bases lay between the germline ends. In DNA, the CDR3 is TGCGCCAGCAGCTTGGGCCTGGGGGCCCTCCAAGAGACCCAGTACTTC. As protein: CASSLGLGALQETQYF.

The V and J genes are TRBV10-2 and TRBJ2-7; the D gene is possibly TRBD1 (6 bases). Per germline, CDR1 WSHSY and CDR2 SAAADI. The CDR3 totals 13 residues. The CDR3 loop reads CAAQGTPSYEQYF. DNA of the CDR3: TGCGCAGCCCAGGGGACACCCTCCTACGAGCAGTACTTC.

As concerns this clone: Its ends do not fully match the called genes, so a read error is possible. The chain is built from TRBV5-1 and TRBJ1-1, with no clear D. The V gene's germline CDR1 is SGHRS and CDR2 YFSETQ. This CDR3 has 13 amino acids. CDR3 loop: CASREVVNTEAFF. CDR3 sequence (DNA): TGCGCCAGCAGAGAGGTTGTGAATACTGAAGCTTTCTTT.

The genes are TRBV7-4 and TRBJ2-5; TRBD2 agrees at 11 bases. Germline loops: CDR1 SGHVT, CDR2 SQSDAQ. The CDR3 consists of 19 residues. V lost 3 bases, J lost 2 bases, and 14 bases stayed unmatched. CDR3 loop: CASSFNRPMGLAEQETQYF. CDR3 sequence (DNA): TGTGCCAGCAGCTTTAATCGGCCGATGGGACTAGCGGAACAAGAGACCCAGTACTTC.

This sequence joins TRBV29-1 and TRBJ1-3; a weak D match, TRBD1 (6 bases). The germline V and J ends were trimmed by 7 bases and 3 bases, with 13 bases remaining between them. CDR1 and CDR2 (germline): SQVTM, ANQGSEA. CDR3 length: 13 amino acids. This CDR3 is CSAAGGNGNTIYF. CDR3 DNA sequence: TGCAGCGCTGCTGGGGGCAATGGAAACACCATATATTTT.

The gene calls are TRBV5-5 and TRBJ2-1; possible D gene TRBD1, 5 bases. Germline V gene lookup returns CDR1 SGHKS and CDR2 YYEKEE (reference sequence). The CDR3 is 14 residues long. V was trimmed by 3 bases and J by 8 bases, leaving 15 bases between them. CDR3 loop: CASSSQGFGDEQFF. In nucleotides, the CDR3 is TGTGCCAGCAGCTCGCAGGGATTTGGGGATGAGCAGTTCTTC.